These 14 T cell receptor beta chains came from one sample sequenced in a study of blood T cell repertoires in COVID-19 (dated by TCRdb to the early 2020s). The library came from the immunoSEQ multiplex PCR assay. TCRdb retrieved this table from immuneACCESS and kept in-frame rearrangements only. Not all clones are present; in checked studies, unresolved V genes account for under half, and no reason is known for the remainder. Across this sample there are roughly 110,000 clones, with roughly 84% seen only once. Of the sample, 4% to 5.5% is held by the ten largest clones. Sequenced: peripheral blood. The receptors stem from a human donor in a cohort sampled during active COVID-19.

This chain connects TRBV7-2 to TRBJ1-6; TRBD1 agrees at 8 bases. Germline CDR1 reads SGHTA; CDR2 reads FQGNSA. J lost 5 bases, V lost 6 bases, and 9 bases had no gene match. This CDR3 has 16 residues. The CDR3 here is CASSPQGVGDNSPLHF. CDR3 coding DNA: TGTGCCAGCAGTCCACAGGGGGTCGGGGATAATTCACCCCTCCACTTT. The full variable domain, its missing parts supplied by reference TRBV7-2 and TRBJ1-6, is GAGVSQSPSNKVTEKGKDVELRCDPISGHTALYWYRQSLGQGLEFLIYFQGNSAPDKSGLPSDRFSAERTGGSVSTLTIQRTQQEDSAVYLCASSPQGVGDNSPLHFGNGTRLTVT.

The gene calls are TRBV18 and TRBJ1-1; D remains ambiguous. The CDR3 runs 13 residues. Trimming took off 3 bases at V and 1 base at J, with 6 bases between the two ends. Germline V CDR1 and CDR2: KGHSH, LQKENI. The CDR3 spells CASSPHKNTEAFF. In DNA, the CDR3 is TGTGCCAGCTCACCCCACAAGAACACTGAAGCTTTCTTT.

This clone was recorded once. This rearrangement joins TRBV30 to TRBJ2-1; D is possibly TRBD1 (5 bases). The V end was cut by 0 bases, the J end by 5 bases, with 11 bases between. This CDR3 contains 14 residues. Germline-derived CDR1 and CDR2 are GTSNPN and SVGIG (reference sequence). Here the CDR3 reads CAWSVGATNNEQFF. The CDR3 nucleotides are TGTGCCTGGAGTGTTGGGGCCACGAACAATGAGCAGTTCTTC.

This clone has a single count. J is TRBJ2-1 and V is TRBV6-2 or TRBV6-3; 10 bases map to TRBD2. The V segment lost 6 bases and the J segment 6 bases; nucleotides outside the gene matches: 14. This CDR3 has 17 amino acids. Germline V gives CDR1 MNHEY, CDR2 SVGEGT. CDR3 in amino acids: CASSQIPSGSRGNEQFF. The CDR3 DNA is TGTGCCAGCAGCCAGATCCCTAGCGGGAGTCGAGGCAATGAGCAGTTCTTC.

This clone has only one observation. This chain links TRBV30 with TRBJ2-1, with 10 bases matching TRBD2. V dropped 1 base and J dropped 10; count of bases not matched to a gene: 7. CDR1 and CDR2 from the germline V gene are GTSNPN and SVGIG (reference sequence). The CDR3 extends over 14 amino acids. The CDR3 loop is CAWSASGRAREQFF. DNA of the CDR3: TGTGCCTGGAGTGCGAGCGGGAGGGCCCGCGAGCAGTTCTTC.

V and J are TRBV20-1 and TRBJ2-7, with D possibly matching TRBD2 (6 bases). CDR1 is DFQATT and CDR2 is SNEGSKA in the germline V gene (reference sequence). V lost 3 bases and J lost 3, with 9 bases in between. The CDR3 has 12 amino acids. CDR3 sequence reads: CSASLGGYEQYV. DNA of the CDR3: TGCAGTGCTAGTCTGGGGGGCTACGAGCAGTACGTC.

The chain couples TRBV7-2 to TRBJ2-7, with D maybe TRBD1 (5 bases). V dropped 4 bases and J dropped 6 bases, with 16 bases sitting between them. The CDR3 covers 14 residues. Germline V gives CDR1 SGHTA, CDR2 FQGNSA. CDR3 residues: CASSSIGQTGEQYF. The CDR3 region has the DNA TGTGCCAGCAGCTCGATTGGACAAACAGGCGAGCAGTACTTC.

The sample holds a few counts of this clone. The V and J genes are TRBV5-1 and TRBJ1-4; TRBD1 matches 11 bases. V lost 3 bases to trimming and J lost 4 bases; unmatched junction nucleotides: 2. The CDR3 covers 15 residues. Looked up from germline, CDR1 is SGHRS and CDR2 is YFSETQ. In DNA form, the CDR3 reads TGCGCCAGCAGCTGGGGACAGGGGGTTAATGAAAAACTGTTTTTT. It translates to CASSWGQGVNEKLFF.

CDR3 DNA: TGTGCCACCAGTGATACCGGACATCTCTACAATGAGCAGTTCTTC. Translating gives CATSDTGHLYNEQFF. The gene calls are TRBV24-1 and TRBJ2-1; possible D gene TRBD1, 5 bases. Trimming stripped 3 bases from V and 3 bases from J, with 11 bases between. CDR1 KGHDR and CDR2 SFDVKD come from the germline V gene. CDR3 length: 15 residues.

The chain has TRBV7-9 and TRBJ1-2; D is unclear. The CDR3 has 13 residues. Germline V lookup: CDR1 SEHNR, CDR2 FQNEAQ (reference sequence). V was pared by 1 base and J by 6 bases, with 9 bases between. The CDR3 spells CASSLDVGNGYTF. CDR3 nucleotides: TGTGCCAGCAGCTTAGATGTCGGGAATGGCTACACCTTC. The full variable domain, completed using reference TRBV7-9 and TRBJ1-2, is DTGVSQNPRHKITKRGQNVTFRCDPISEHNRLYWYRQTLGQGPEFLTYFQNEAQLEKSRLLSDRFSAERPKGSFSTLEIQRTEQGDSAMYLCASSLDVGNGYTFGSGTRLTVV.

The genes are TRBV11-2 and TRBJ1-1; D ambiguous. The CDR3 runs 15 residues. CDR1 is SGHAT, CDR2 FQNNGV, per germline. V lost 7 bases, J lost 0 bases, and 15 bases lay in between. The CDR3 protein is CASKVSSYMNTEAFF. In DNA, the CDR3 is TGTGCCAGCAAAGTATCGTCATACATGAACACTGAAGCTTTCTTT.

J is TRBJ1-1 and V is TRBV4-1; D is possibly TRBD1 (6 bases). This CDR3 region has 15 residues. Trimming removed 1 base from V and 7 bases from J, with 16 bases in between. CDR1 and CDR2 (germline): MGHRA, YSYEKL. The CDR3 coding sequence is TGCGCCAGCAGCCAAGTGTCGGGGGGCTGGAGTGAAGCTTTCTTT. Translation: CASSQVSGGWSEAFF.

The chain links TRBV7-8 to TRBJ1-5; 9 nucleotides align to TRBD1. CDR3 length equals 14 residues. Per the germline V gene, CDR1 is SGHVS and CDR2 is FQNEAQ. V gave up 5 bases and J gave up 6 bases; unmatched junction bases: 5. CDR3: CASSATGGGQPQHF. CDR3 nucleotide sequence: TGTGCCAGCAGCGCAACAGGGGGCGGTCAGCCCCAGCATTTT.

The V and J genes are TRBV7-2 and TRBJ1-2; a possible D gene is TRBD1 (6 bases). The germline gives CDR1 SGHTA, CDR2 FQGNSA. CDR3 size: 13 residues. V lost 5 bases and J lost 8, with 15 bases in between. The CDR3 region is CASSTRGYRGYTF. The DNA of the CDR3 is TGTGCCAGCAGCACAAGGGGGTACAGGGGCTACACCTTC.